This T cell receptor beta chain is drawn from a study of T cell responses to AZD1222 COVID-19 vaccine. The V end lost 0 bases, the J end lost 4 bases, and 25 bases lay between the germline ends. The CDR3 runs 19 residues. CDR1 and CDR2 (germline): SGHDN, FVKESK. On this clone: The antigen remains unidentified.

Notes on the study in general: Only a handful of AZD1222 recipients tested seropositive at baseline.

TCRdb's table, derived via immunoSEQ multiplex PCR, lists solely in-frame clones and lacks some. The sample has roughly 97,000 clones; over 90% are singletons. This chain links TRBV14 with TRBJ2-7, with D perhaps matching TRBD1 (6 bases). The clonotype comes from an adult in good health. The input for sequencing was peripheral blood, taken on day 0 of AZD1222 vaccination. CDR3 bases: TGTGCCAGCAGCCAAGATCCCTTAAACCCCTGGACAGTAAGGTACGAGCAGTACTTC. Its protein product is CASSQDPLNPWTVRYEQYF. The whole variable domain, remainder taken from reference TRBV14 and TRBJ2-7, is EAGVTQFPSHSVIEKGQTVTLRCDPISGHDNLYWYRRVMGKEIKFLLHFVKESKQDESGMPNNRFLAERTGGTYSTLKVQPAELEDSGVYFCASSQDPLNPWTVRYEQYFGPGTRLTVT.